This T cell receptor beta chain was sequenced during a study of shared clonotypes between healthy human individuals. Study-level points and caveats: An effect of sequencing depth on clonotype sharing among donors was expected.

The CDR3 is 16 residues long. CDR1 is SGHVS and CDR2 is FNYEAQ in the germline V gene. Trimming removed 5 bases at V and 4 bases at J, with 18 bases between. The repertoire was sequenced with immunoSEQ multiplex PCR; TCRdb's copy has only in-frame clones and lacks some. Of around 980,000 clones in the sample, around 82% are singletons; the top ten hold 0.55% to 0.7%. As regards this clone: The antigen is unknown.

The chain employs TRBV7-6 and TRBJ2-1; possible D gene TRBD2, 6 bases. Sequencing used memory CD4+ T cells from PBMCs. Subset indicated: CD45RA-negative fraction. This clonotype originated in a man between 18 and 35 years old in good health. Some clones in this sample may be carry-over from other donors' samples. The CDR3 nucleotides read TGTGCCAGCAGCCGCCAAGGTAGTAGCGGATACAATGAGCAGTTCTTC. This sequence encodes CASSRQGSSGYNEQFF.